This T cell receptor beta chain was sequenced in a study of shared clonotypes between healthy human individuals. Germline loops: CDR1 MNHNY, CDR2 SVGAGI (reference sequence). The CDR3 is made up of 13 amino acids. V shed 5 bases and J shed 6 bases, with 10 bases lying between them. Sequencing used immunoSEQ multiplex PCR; TCRdb keeps in-frame clones, though not all of them. Of some 1 million clones listed, roughly 80% are singletons. The receptor was isolated from a man in his late teens or twenties in good health. The specimen sequenced was memory CD4+ T cells sorted from blood. The subset here: CD45RA-negative fraction. The chain carries TRBV6-6 and TRBJ2-2; D not certain. As DNA, the CDR3 is TGTGCCAGCAGTGGTCCCGGTGCCGGGGAGCTGTTTTTT. Residues: CASSGPGAGELFF.